This entry features one T cell receptor beta chain sequence. The data were obtained in a study of T cell changes during pregnancy in multiple sclerosis. CDR3 length equals 13 residues. V lost 4 bases to trimming and J lost 12 bases; unmatched junction nucleotides: 11. From germline, CDR1 is SEHNR and CDR2 FQNEAQ (reference sequence). The table came from immunoSEQ multiplex PCR; TCRdb's copy has only in-frame clones and leaves some out. Here the sample spans about 43,000 clones, almost 90% being singletons. Sequences were derived from peripheral blood, sampled in the second trimester of pregnancy. This receptor was taken from a female donor in good health, enrolled as a control in a pregnancy study. The chain is built from TRBV7-9 and TRBJ1-1; 7 bases align to TRBD1. The CDR3 bases are TGTGCCAGCAGCTCCGTTCGAGACAGGGAGTCTTTCTTT. Translated, it gives CASSSVRDRESFF.